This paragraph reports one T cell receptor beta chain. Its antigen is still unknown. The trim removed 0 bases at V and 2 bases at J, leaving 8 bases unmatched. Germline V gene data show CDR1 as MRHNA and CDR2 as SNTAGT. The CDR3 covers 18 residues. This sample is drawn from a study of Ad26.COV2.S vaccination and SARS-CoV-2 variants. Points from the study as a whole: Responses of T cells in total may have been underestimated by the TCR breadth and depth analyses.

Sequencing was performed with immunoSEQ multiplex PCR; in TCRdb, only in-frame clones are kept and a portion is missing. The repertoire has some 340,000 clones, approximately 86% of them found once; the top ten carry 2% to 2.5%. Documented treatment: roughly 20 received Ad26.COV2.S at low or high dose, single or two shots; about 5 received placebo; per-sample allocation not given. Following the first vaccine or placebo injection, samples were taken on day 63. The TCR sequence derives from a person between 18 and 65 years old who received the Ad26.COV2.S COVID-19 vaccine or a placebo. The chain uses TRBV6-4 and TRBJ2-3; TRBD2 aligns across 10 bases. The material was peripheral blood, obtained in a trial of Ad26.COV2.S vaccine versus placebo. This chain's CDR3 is CASSDSWASGGHTDTQYF. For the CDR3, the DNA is TGTGCCAGCAGTGACTCTTGGGCTAGCGGGGGACACACAGATACGCAGTATTTT.